These 28 T cell receptor beta chains came from one sample sequenced in a study of blood T cell repertoires in COVID-19. Assay used: immunoSEQ multiplex PCR; TCRdb lists only in-frame clones, some missing. The table includes approximately 300,000 clones, over 85% detected once. The sequencing input was PBMCs or T cells enriched from blood (not recorded which). The receptors originated from a woman aged 25 to 45 who had recovered from COVID-19.

The chain carries TRBV4-1 and TRBJ1-1; D remains ambiguous. The germline V gene has CDR1 MGHRA and CDR2 YSYEKL. The V and J ends lost 2 bases and 6 bases respectively, with 16 bases between them. There are 15 residues in the CDR3. CDR3 loop: CASSQPGAASSEAFF. In DNA form, the CDR3 reads TGCGCCAGCAGCCAACCGGGAGCGGCGAGCTCTGAAGCTTTCTTT.

The V and J genes are TRBV3-1 (or the pseudogene TRBV3-2) and TRBJ2-5; 10 nucleotides match TRBD1. Germline CDR1 LGHDT, CDR2 YNNKEL (reference sequence). The CDR3 is 15 residues long. J gave up 5 bases and V 2 bases, and 5 bases lay outside the gene matches. CDR3 protein: CASSQPGTGVETQYF. In DNA form, the CDR3 reads TGTGCCAGCAGCCAACCCGGGACAGGGGTTGAGACCCAGTACTTC.

The V call is TRBV7-2, the J call TRBJ2-7; 11 bases fit TRBD1. The CDR3 extends over 15 amino acids. Trimming at V came to 1 base and at J to 6 bases, leaving 5 bases not matched to a gene. The V gene's germline CDR1 is SGHTA and CDR2 FQGNSA. The CDR3 reads CASSLGTGGPTEQYF. CDR3 nucleotide sequence: TGTGCCAGCAGCTTAGGGACAGGGGGCCCTACCGAGCAGTACTTC.

J is TRBJ2-3 and V is TRBV5-1, with 8 bases lining up with TRBD2. CDR3 length: 13 amino acids. Germline CDR1 reads SGHRS; CDR2 reads YFSETQ. The J segment lost 14 bases and the V segment lost 5 bases, leaving 13 bases of the junction unmatched. CDR3 DNA sequence: TGCGCCAGCAGTGGAGGCGGGCGGGAGGTTATGTATTTT. Translated, it gives CASSGGGREVMYF.

The V call is TRBV6-5, the J call TRBJ2-1; D gene ambiguous. The CDR3 is 12 amino acids. CDR1 and CDR2 (germline): MNHEY, SVGAGI. V lost 2 bases, J lost 5 bases, and 4 bases lay in between. The CDR3 DNA reads TGTGCCAGCAGTTACGGGCACAATGAGCAGTTCTTC. It specifies CASSYGHNEQFF.

The chain is built from TRBV12-3 or TRBV12-4 and TRBJ2-7, with 10 bases matching TRBD2. The CDR3 loop spans 13 amino acids. Trimming cost V 6 bases and J 6 bases; bases outside gene matches: 5. CDR3: CASSLAGVSEQYF. The CDR3 coding sequence is TGTGCCAGCAGCCTAGCGGGAGTATCCGAGCAGTACTTC.

The J gene is TRBJ2-7, the V gene TRBV11-2; D is possibly TRBD1 (6 bases). Trimming removed 5 bases from V and 1 base from J, with 12 bases in between. CDR3 size: 14 residues. The germline CDR1 and CDR2 sequences are SGHAT and FQNNGV. The CDR3 DNA reads as TGTGCCAGCAGCCGCAGGGGTTCGTCCTACGAGCAGTACTTC. The encoded protein is CASSRRGSSYEQYF. Based on the CDR3 plus reference TRBV11-2 and TRBJ2-7, the full variable domain is EAGVAQSPRYKIIEKRQSVAFWCNPISGHATLYWYQQILGQGPKLLIQFQNNGVVDDSQLPKDRFSAERLKGVDSTLKIQPAKLEDSAVYLCASSRRGSSYEQYFGPGTRLTVT.

The chain combines TRBV6-6 with TRBJ1-2; no definite D call. Germline CDR1 and CDR2: MNHNY and SVGAGI (reference sequence). Between the trimmed V and J ends, which lost 6 bases and 5 bases, there was a span of 22 bases. CDR3 length: 16 residues. CDR3 bases: TGTGCCAGCAGCCACTCGAGAGCGCCTGAGCTATATGGCTACACCTTC. Translation gives CASSHSRAPELYGYTF.

V gene TRBV6-1 combines with J gene TRBJ2-7; no clear D. The V and J ends lost 2 bases and 6 bases respectively, with 14 bases between them. Germline V gene sequence: CDR1 MNHNS, CDR2 SASEGT. The CDR3 loop spans 14 amino acids. In DNA, the CDR3 is TGTGCCAGCAGTGAAAACGCCCCGGTCTCCGAGCAGTACTTC. Protein: CASSENAPVSEQYF.

This rearrangement joins TRBV5-1 to TRBJ2-1; D gene ambiguous. Deletions cut 2 bases from V and 4 bases from J, with 7 bases between. This CDR3 is built from 13 residues. Germline V CDR1 and CDR2: SGHRS, YFSETQ. The CDR3 sequence is CASSFSQYNEQFF. The CDR3 DNA follows: TGCGCCAGCAGCTTTTCTCAGTACAATGAGCAGTTCTTC. The full variable domain, rest sourced from reference TRBV5-1 and TRBJ2-1, is KAGVTQTPRYLIKTRGQQVTLSCSPISGHRSVSWYQQTPGQGLQFLFEYFSETQRNKGNFPGRFSGRQFSNSRSEMNVSTLELGDSALYLCASSFSQYNEQFFGPGTRLTVL.

This chain joins TRBV13 and TRBJ2-3; D might be TRBD2 (6 bases). This CDR3 spans 12 amino acids. Germline loops: CDR1 PRHDT, CDR2 FYEKMQ (reference sequence). Trimming stripped 3 bases from V and 5 bases from J, with 6 bases between. CDR3 DNA sequence: TGTGCCAGCAGCTTGGAGGGAGATACGCAGTATTTT. The encoded protein is CASSLEGDTQYF.

The chain is built from TRBV11-2 and TRBJ2-7; 8 bases are shared with TRBD2. V trimming: 5 bases; J trimming: 3 bases; junction bases outside the gene matches: 9. Germline V CDR1 and CDR2: SGHAT, FQNNGV. This CDR3 is 15 amino acids long. CDR3 coding DNA: TGTGCCAGCAGCCATTTCAGCGGGAGAGTCTACGAGCAGTACTTC. Amino acid sequence: CASSHFSGRVYEQYF.

CDR3 in DNA: TGTGCCAGCAGCTTAGTAGTGGGGGACAGGGGGACCCACAATCAGCCCCAGCATTTT. Its protein product is CASSLVVGDRGTHNQPQHF. The chain is built from TRBV7-9 and TRBJ1-5; TRBD1 matches 11 bases. CDR1 and CDR2 (germline): SEHNR, FQNEAQ (reference sequence). CDR3 length: 19 residues. The trim removed 1 base at V and 3 bases at J, leaving 11 bases unmatched.

The chain joins TRBV7-2 to TRBJ1-5; D is possibly TRBD1 (6 bases). The CDR3 is 14 residues long. Germline values: CDR1 SGHTA, CDR2 FQGNSA. V lost 5 bases, J lost 5 bases, and 13 bases lay in between. CDR3 in amino acids: CASSLRTDHQPQHF. In nucleotides, the CDR3 is TGTGCCAGCAGCCTCAGGACAGACCATCAGCCCCAGCATTTT. Full variable domain (rest looked up from reference TRBV7-2 and TRBJ1-5): GAGVSQSPSNKVTEKGKDVELRCDPISGHTALYWYRQSLGQGLEFLIYFQGNSAPDKSGLPSDRFSAERTGGSVSTLTIQRTQQEDSAVYLCASSLRTDHQPQHFGDGTRLSIL.

The J gene is TRBJ2-3, the V gene TRBV24-1; D unclear. CDR1 and CDR2 (germline): KGHDR, SFDVKD. The length of the CDR3 is 16 residues. V was trimmed by 2 bases and J by 5 bases, leaving 16 bases between them. The CDR3 nucleotides read TGTGCCACCAGTGATTGGGCCCGTTCCGGTAAAGATACGCAGTATTTT. Residues: CATSDWARSGKDTQYF.

V and J are TRBV4-3 and TRBJ1-5; 7 bases agree with TRBD1. This CDR3 contains 17 residues. Trimming removed 0 bases from V and 3 bases from J; junction bases left unmatched: 8. Per the germline V gene, CDR1 is LGHNA and CDR2 is YSLEER. The CDR3 bases are TGCGCCAGCAGCCAAGAACTGGGACAGAACTACAATCAGCCCCAGCATTTT. This encodes CASSQELGQNYNQPQHF.

J is TRBJ1-2 and V is TRBV5-5; 8 bases are shared with TRBD1. The CDR3 is 14 residues long. Per germline, CDR1 SGHKS and CDR2 YYEKEE (reference sequence). Losses at the gene ends were 2 bases for V and 4 bases for J; bases not matched to a gene: 4. CDR3 in amino acids: CASSFWTGTYGYTF. The CDR3, as DNA: TGTGCCAGCAGCTTTTGGACAGGGACCTATGGCTACACCTTC.

This rearrangement joins TRBV14 to TRBJ2-7; 10 bases fit TRBD1. J gave up 9 bases and V 5 bases, and 7 bases lay outside the gene matches. From germline, CDR1 is SGHDN and CDR2 FVKESK. CDR3 length: 13 residues. The chain's CDR3 is CASSYGTGDGQYF. The CDR3 DNA reads as TGTGCCAGCAGCTACGGGACAGGGGACGGGCAGTACTTC.

The V and J genes are TRBV11-2 and TRBJ1-6, with a tentative D call TRBD1 (5 bases). This CDR3 is 13 amino acids long. V was shortened by 5 bases and J by 8 bases, with 10 bases between the two germline ends. Looked up from germline, CDR1 is SGHAT and CDR2 is FQNNGV. The CDR3 DNA is TGTGCCAGCAGCGCGATACAGGATTCACCCCTCCACTTT. Amino acid sequence: CASSAIQDSPLHF.

The V and J genes are TRBV14 and TRBJ1-4, with 10 nucleotides matching TRBD1. The CDR3 loop spans 15 amino acids. Germline V gene lookup returns CDR1 SGHDN and CDR2 FVKESK. The J segment lost 7 bases and the V segment lost 3 bases, leaving 5 bases of the junction unmatched. The CDR3 DNA reads as TGTGCCAGCAGCCAGAGGACAGGGGGGATTGAAAAACTGTTTTTT. The encoded protein is CASSQRTGGIEKLFF.

J is TRBJ2-1 and V is TRBV2, with TRBD2 matching over 11 bases. With 10 bases clipped from V and 4 bases from J, the junction kept 6 bases outside the gene matches. Per germline, CDR1 SNHLY and CDR2 FYNNEI. CDR3 size: 14 residues. The CDR3 loop is CATLAGGVYNEQFF. For the CDR3, the DNA is TGTGCCACGCTAGCGGGAGGTGTGTACAATGAGCAGTTCTTC. Filled out from reference TRBV2 and TRBJ2-1, the complete variable domain reads EPEVTQTPSHQVTQMGQEVILRCVPISNHLYFYWYRQILGQKVEFLVSFYNNEISEKSEIFDDQFSVERPDGSNFTLKIRSTKLEDSAMYFCATLAGGVYNEQFFGPGTRLTVL.

V is TRBV6-1 and J is TRBJ1-2, with 9 bases that match TRBD1. The CDR3 runs to 15 residues. Germline CDR1 is MNHNS and CDR2 is SASEGT. After removal of 3 bases from V and 4 bases from J, the junction contained 6 bases not matched to a gene. CDR3 DNA: TGTGCCAGCAGTGAGGGACAGGGACTCCTCTATGGCTACACCTTC. It encodes CASSEGQGLLYGYTF.

The V gene is TRBV24-1, the J gene TRBJ2-1; 10 bases agree with TRBD2. Germline V CDR1 and CDR2: KGHDR, SFDVKD. The length of the CDR3 is 18 residues. The junction had 11 bases not matched to a gene; V was cut back by 3 bases and J by 4 bases. The DNA of the CDR3 is TGTGCCACCAGTGATAGTGACCCGGGACTAGCGAAATACAATGAGCAGTTCTTC. Protein product: CATSDSDPGLAKYNEQFF.

This rearrangement joins TRBV3-1 (or the pseudogene TRBV3-2) to TRBJ2-7; 9 nucleotides align to TRBD2. CDR1 LGHDT and CDR2 YNNKEL come from the germline V gene (reference sequence). CDR3 length: 14 amino acids. Unmatched junction bases numbered 6, after V lost 4 bases and J lost 5 bases. CDR3 bases: TGTGCCAGCAGCCTTATAGCGGGAGAAAACGAGCAGTACTTC. This encodes CASSLIAGENEQYF.

This clone was recorded only once. V gene TRBV5-1 combines with J gene TRBJ1-2; 9 bases align to TRBD1. The trim removed 1 base at V and 8 bases at J, leaving 12 bases unmatched. Germline values: CDR1 SGHRS, CDR2 YFSETQ. There are 16 residues in the CDR3. CDR3 region: CASSLPLQGAFGGYTF. The CDR3, as DNA: TGCGCCAGCAGCTTGCCCCTACAGGGGGCGTTTGGAGGCTACACCTTC. Filled out from reference TRBV5-1 and TRBJ1-2, the complete variable domain reads KAGVTQTPRYLIKTRGQQVTLSCSPISGHRSVSWYQQTPGQGLQFLFEYFSETQRNKGNFPGRFSGRQFSNSRSEMNVSTLELGDSALYLCASSLPLQGAFGGYTFGSGTRLTVV.

This clone has just a few counts. The genes are TRBV5-1 and TRBJ1-1, with 9 nucleotides matching TRBD1. The CDR3 loop spans 15 amino acids. Germline lookup yields CDR1 SGHRS and CDR2 YFSETQ. The V segment lost 0 bases and the J segment 10 bases; nucleotides outside the gene matches: 10. CDR3 sequence reads: CASSLAQTGGEGAFF. The CDR3 DNA is TGCGCCAGCAGCTTGGCGCAAACAGGGGGCGAGGGAGCTTTCTTT.

V and J are TRBV27 and TRBJ1-4, with TRBD1 identical over 8 bases. Per the germline V gene, CDR1 is MNHEY and CDR2 is SMNVEV (reference sequence). Trimming cost V 1 base and J 1 base; bases outside gene matches: 14. The CDR3 is 20 residues long. In DNA form, the CDR3 reads TGTGCCAGCAGTTTATATCCTCCAGACAGGGGAACTCGAACTAATGAAAAACTGTTTTTT. Amino acid sequence: CASSLYPPDRGTRTNEKLFF.

This rearrangement joins TRBV3-1 (or the pseudogene TRBV3-2) to TRBJ1-2; 8 nucleotides line up with TRBD1. CDR3 length: 13 amino acids. CDR1 LGHDT and CDR2 YNNKEL come from the germline V gene (reference sequence). V lost 4 bases and J lost 4; bases outside the gene matches: 2. Here the CDR3 reads CASSPTGGYGYTF. CDR3 coding DNA: TGTGCCAGCAGCCCCACAGGGGGCTATGGCTACACCTTC.